This T cell receptor (beta chain) came from a study of shared clonotypes between healthy human individuals. This CDR3 has 14 residues. V was clipped by 5 bases and J by 4 bases; unmatched bases: 5. Per germline, CDR1 SEHNR and CDR2 FQNEAQ (reference sequence). Libraries were prepared by immunoSEQ multiplex PCR; TCRdb keeps only in-frame clonotypes and omits some of them. The sample records approximately 2.3 million clones, approximately 93% being singletons. This chain joins TRBV7-9 and TRBJ1-5; 7 nucleotides line up with TRBD1. Specimen: naive CD4+ T cells from PBMCs. Subset here: CD45RA+ positively selected. The sequence was obtained from a young man in good health. Some clones in this sample may be carry-over from other donors' samples. The CDR3 DNA sequence: TGTGCCAGCAGCCCAGGACAGGAGAATCAGCCCCAGCATTTT. It yields the protein CASSPGQENQPQHF.